The 18 T cell receptor beta chains below were found in one sample sequenced in a study of technical replicates of blood from a few donors. The assay was immunoSEQ multiplex PCR, and TCRdb's table has in-frame clones only and misses some. Here the sample spans some 70,000 clones, roughly 96% being singletons. Sequencing input: T cells isolated from PBMCs. Receptors were obtained from a human donor in good health.

The V call is TRBV4-2, the J call TRBJ2-3; weak D call: TRBD2 (5 bases). V was cut by 1 base and J by 14 bases, with 16 bases left in between. The CDR3 contains 13 residues. Germline V gives CDR1 LGHNA, CDR2 YNFKEQ. CDR3 bases: TGTGCCAGCAGCCAAGGTACCGGGGAAGTGTGGTATTTT. Encoded protein: CASSQGTGEVWYF.

The V and J genes are TRBV28 and TRBJ2-1; TRBD2 agrees at 9 bases. This CDR3 is built from 15 residues. V trimming: 3 bases; J trimming: 7 bases; junction bases outside the gene matches: 7. Germline V CDR1 and CDR2: MDHEN, SYDVKM. In DNA, the CDR3 is TGTGCCAGCAGTTTTGTGCGGGAGGGCCTAAATGAGCAGTTCTTC. This sequence encodes CASSFVREGLNEQFF.

The chain employs TRBV6-1 and TRBJ1-2, with D unresolved. Germline CDR1 reads MNHNS; CDR2 reads SASEGT. The V gene lost 5 bases and the J gene lost 7 bases, with 17 bases spanning the gap. The CDR3 contains 14 residues. CDR3 residues: CASSLRAPAGGYTF. The CDR3 nucleotides read TGTGCCAGCAGTCTACGGGCCCCGGCGGGTGGCTACACCTTC.

The CDR3 reads CASSLISEGTGELFF. The CDR3 DNA is TGCGCCAGCAGCCTAATCTCGGAGGGAACCGGGGAGCTGTTTTTT. V gene TRBV5-1 combines with J gene TRBJ2-2; the D gene is possibly TRBD2 (6 bases). Per germline, CDR1 SGHRS and CDR2 YFSETQ. This CDR3 has 15 residues. Trimming took 4 bases from V and 5 from J, leaving 15 bases between them. Looking up the rest from reference TRBV5-1 and TRBJ2-2 gives the full variable domain: KAGVTQTPRYLIKTRGQQVTLSCSPISGHRSVSWYQQTPGQGLQFLFEYFSETQRNKGNFPGRFSGRQFSNSRSEMNVSTLELGDSALYLCASSLISEGTGELFFGEGSRLTVL.

The genes are TRBV10-3 and TRBJ2-2; 8 nucleotides line up with TRBD2. Trimming at V came to 3 bases and at J to 6 bases, leaving 6 bases not matched to a gene. Germline V gene lookup returns CDR1 ENHRY and CDR2 SYGVKD. The CDR3 contains 15 residues. The CDR3 here is CAISESGRGSGELFF. The CDR3 DNA reads as TGTGCCATCAGTGAAAGCGGGAGAGGGTCCGGGGAGCTGTTTTTT.

The chain recombines TRBV7-9 with TRBJ2-4, with a tentative D call TRBD1 (5 bases). Trimming left V 2 bases short and J 4 bases short, with 6 bases between. Germline CDR1 and CDR2: SEHNR and FQNEAQ (reference sequence). CDR3 length: 13 residues. The CDR3 sequence: CASSLPGKNIQYF. The CDR3 coding sequence is TGTGCCAGCAGCTTACCAGGGAAAAACATTCAGTACTTC. Filled out from reference TRBV7-9 and TRBJ2-4, the complete variable domain reads DTGVSQNPRHKITKRGQNVTFRCDPISEHNRLYWYRQTLGQGPEFLTYFQNEAQLEKSRLLSDRFSAERPKGSFSTLEIQRTEQGDSAMYLCASSLPGKNIQYFGAGTRLSVL.

The rearrangement links TRBV14 to TRBJ1-3, with 9 bases matching TRBD1. Germline CDR1 reads SGHDN; CDR2 reads FVKESK. V lost 0 bases, J lost 2 bases, and 11 bases stayed unmatched. The CDR3 length is 19 residues. CDR3 DNA: TGTGCCAGCAGCCAAGAGGGGGGGACAGGGTCTCTCGCTGGAAACACCATATATTTT. This gives the protein CASSQEGGTGSLAGNTIYF.

The chain combines TRBV21-1 with TRBJ2-2; the table's D call TRBD2 went unverified against the DNA. TRBV21-1 is shown as a pseudogene. This CDR3 is 15 amino acids long. The CDR3 sequence is CASSKGTSGAGELFF. CDR3 nucleotides: TGTGCCAGCAGCAAAGGGACTAGCGGGGCCGGGGAGCTGTTTTTT.

The chain joins TRBV30 to TRBJ2-7; TRBD1 aligns across 9 bases. The ends lost 2 bases at V and 4 bases at J; junction bases unmatched: 3. Germline V gene lookup returns CDR1 GTSNPN and CDR2 SVGIG (reference sequence). This CDR3 comprises 13 residues. The CDR3, as DNA: TGTGCCTGGAGTAGCGGGACAGGGTACGAGCAGTACTTC. Its translation: CAWSSGTGYEQYF.

The chain employs TRBV6-1 and TRBJ1-1, with TRBD1 matching 9 bases. V trimming: 2 bases; J trimming: 6 bases; junction bases outside the gene matches: 1. Per germline, CDR1 MNHNS and CDR2 SASEGT. This CDR3 has 13 amino acids. CDR3 sequence (DNA): TGTGCCAGCAGTGAAACAGGGGGCGCTGAAGCTTTCTTT. The encoded protein is CASSETGGAEAFF.

The chain carries TRBV2 and TRBJ2-2; 12 positions match TRBD2. The CDR3 loop spans 17 amino acids. V trimming: 10 bases; J trimming: 0 bases; junction bases outside the gene matches: 9. Germline V gene sequence: CDR1 SNHLY, CDR2 FYNNEI. The CDR3 DNA reads as TGTGCCAAGCAAAGGACTAGCGGGACCGCGAACACCGGGGAGCTGTTTTTT. Encoded protein: CAKQRTSGTANTGELFF.

The chain employs TRBV27 and TRBJ2-1; maybe TRBD1 (7 bases). V was cut by 8 bases and J by 2 bases, with 10 bases left in between. The CDR3 contains 13 residues. CDR1 and CDR2 (germline): MNHEY, SMNVEV (reference sequence). The CDR3 region has the DNA TGTGCCAGCCGGGGGACAGCCTACAATGAGCAGTTCTTC. This sequence encodes CASRGTAYNEQFF.

The rearrangement joins TRBV28 to TRBJ2-3; 13 bases align to TRBD2. The V segment lost 6 bases and the J segment 5 bases; nucleotides outside the gene matches: 8. Germline CDR1 is MDHEN and CDR2 is SYDVKM. CDR3 length: 16 amino acids. The CDR3 protein is CASSFGTSGAEDTQYF. The CDR3 region has the DNA TGTGCCAGCAGCTTTGGGACTAGCGGGGCCGAAGATACGCAGTATTTT.

The rearrangement links TRBV5-1 to TRBJ1-2; TRBD1 agrees at 7 bases. The ends lost 2 bases at V and 4 bases at J; junction bases unmatched: 5. CDR3 length: 14 amino acids. CDR1 and CDR2 from the germline V gene are SGHRS and YFSETQ. The DNA for the CDR3 is TGCGCCAGCAGCTTCGACAGGGCATCCTATGGCTACACCTTC. Protein sequence: CASSFDRASYGYTF.

This clone has just one count. J is TRBJ1-1 and V is TRBV7-9; no definite D call. The CDR3 sequence is 12 residues long. V was pared by 1 base and J by 8 bases, with 8 bases between. Looked up from germline, CDR1 is SEHNR and CDR2 is FQNEAQ (reference sequence). CDR3 DNA: TGTGCCAGCAGCTTAGTTCTTCAGGAAGCTTTCTTT. As protein: CASSLVLQEAFF.

The chain has TRBV14 and TRBJ2-2; D is ambiguous. V was pared by 1 base and J by 5 bases, with 5 bases between. This CDR3 region has 13 residues. Germline CDR1 is SGHDN and CDR2 is FVKESK. The CDR3 here is CASSQVETGELFF. The CDR3 bases are TGTGCCAGCAGCCAAGTAGAAACCGGGGAGCTGTTTTTT.

The chain links TRBV28 to TRBJ2-7; D gene ambiguous. This CDR3 is built from 13 residues. From germline, CDR1 is MDHEN and CDR2 SYDVKM. Trimming left V 5 bases short and J 3 bases short, with 11 bases between. This CDR3 reads CASSPHGGYEQYF. The CDR3 DNA reads as TGTGCCAGCAGTCCCCATGGCGGCTACGAGCAGTACTTC.

This clone was seen once. This rearrangement joins TRBV5-6 to TRBJ1-1, with 7 positions matching TRBD1. CDR3 length: 14 amino acids. J lost 8 bases, V lost 1 base, and 8 bases had no gene match. The germline V gene has CDR1 SGHDT and CDR2 YYEEEE. The CDR3 loop is CASSLRQGRWEAFF. CDR3 DNA: TGTGCCAGCAGCTTGAGACAGGGTAGGTGGGAAGCTTTCTTT.